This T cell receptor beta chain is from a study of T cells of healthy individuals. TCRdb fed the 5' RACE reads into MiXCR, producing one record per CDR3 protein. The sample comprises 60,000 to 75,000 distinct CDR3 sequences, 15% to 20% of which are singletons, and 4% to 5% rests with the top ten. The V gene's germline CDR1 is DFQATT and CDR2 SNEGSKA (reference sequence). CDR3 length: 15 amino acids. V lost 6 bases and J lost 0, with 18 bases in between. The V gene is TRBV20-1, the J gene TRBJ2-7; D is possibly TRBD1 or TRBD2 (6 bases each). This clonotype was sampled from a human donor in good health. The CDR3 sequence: CSAEGGSISSYEQYF. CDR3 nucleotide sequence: TGCAGTGCAGAGGGGGGTTCCATAAGCTCCTACGAGCAGTACTTC.